The 27 T cell receptor beta chains given below trace back to one sample, sequenced in a study of CD8+ T cells in alopecia areata. Isolated RNA was reverse transcribed into cDNA used as the sequencing template. Method: immunoSEQ multiplex PCR; TCRdb's copy keeps in-frame clones and lacks some. The sample shows under 250,000 clones, approximately 52% of them seen only once. The sequenced sample was CD4+ T cells sorted from blood, obtained at week 0. The receptors stem from a human donor with alopecia areata.

The chain recombines TRBV25-1 with TRBJ2-5; D is ambiguous. From germline, CDR1 is MGHDK and CDR2 SYGVNS. There are 15 residues in the CDR3. Trimming stripped 1 base from V and 1 base from J, with 10 bases between. The CDR3 protein is CASSEFGSFQETQYF. For the CDR3, the DNA is TGTGCCAGCAGTGAATTCGGCAGCTTCCAAGAGACCCAGTACTTC.

The chain links TRBV4-1 to TRBJ2-7; D possibly corresponds to TRBD2 (6 bases). V lost 2 bases and J 0 bases, leaving 11 bases between the germline ends. The length of the CDR3 is 15 residues. Germline V gene data show CDR1 as MGHRA and CDR2 as YSYEKL. CDR3: CASSQSGGSSYEQYF. The CDR3, as DNA: TGCGCCAGCAGCCAATCCGGGGGAAGCTCCTACGAGCAGTACTTC.

V and J are TRBV5-4 and TRBJ2-7, with D uncertain. The germline V and J ends were trimmed by 3 bases and 2 bases, with 12 bases remaining between them. The CDR3 runs 14 residues. Germline V gene data show CDR1 as SGHNT and CDR2 as YYREEE (reference sequence). The CDR3 spells CASSSGPRPYEQYF. In DNA, the CDR3 is TGTGCCAGCAGCTCCGGGCCTAGGCCCTACGAGCAGTACTTC.

The chain joins TRBV4-2 to TRBJ1-2; TRBD1 might be the D (5 bases). V lost 0 bases and J lost 3, with 14 bases in between. CDR3 size: 16 residues. CDR1 is LGHNA and CDR2 is YNFKEQ in the germline V gene. The CDR3 loop reads CASSQDSFRGDYGYTF. CDR3 nucleotides: TGTGCCAGCAGCCAAGATTCTTTTAGGGGCGACTATGGCTACACCTTC.

The genes are TRBV7-8 and TRBJ2-3; a possible D gene is TRBD1 (6 bases). Germline V gene data show CDR1 as SGHVS and CDR2 as FQNEAQ. The CDR3 totals 17 residues. Trimming stripped 0 bases from V and 5 bases from J, with 18 bases between. The CDR3 here is CASSLAGRGVIRDTQYF. As DNA, the CDR3 is TGTGCCAGCAGCTTAGCGGGCAGGGGAGTAATACGAGATACGCAGTATTTT.

This clone was found many times. The chain is built from TRBV7-9 and TRBJ1-2; TRBD1 agrees at 10 bases. CDR3 size: 16 residues. Germline trimming cut 5 bases from V and 6 bases from J; bases unmatched to any gene: 12. Germline V gene sequence: CDR1 SEHNR, CDR2 FQNEAQ (reference sequence). The DNA for the CDR3 is TGTGCCAGCAGCCGAGAGAGAGACAGGGGGCGCGATGGCTACACCTTC. Its protein is CASSRERDRGRDGYTF.

Only a few counts were recorded for this clone. This chain joins TRBV15 and TRBJ1-2; D is possibly TRBD1 (5 bases). The germline V gene encodes CDR1 LNHNV and CDR2 YYDKDF (reference sequence). V was pared by 3 bases and J by 8 bases, with 25 bases between. The CDR3 totals 17 residues. CDR3 nucleotides: TGTGCCACCAGCAGTATGGATACGGGACGGACCTCTAGGGGCTACACCTTC. The encoded protein is CATSSMDTGRTSRGYTF.

The V gene is TRBV2, the J gene TRBJ2-1, with 11 nucleotides matching TRBD2. This CDR3 has 17 amino acids. Germline V gives CDR1 SNHLY, CDR2 FYNNEI. Trimming cost V 6 bases and J 7 bases; bases outside gene matches: 14. The CDR3 spells CASSQRTSGSPRNEQFF. CDR3 sequence (DNA): TGTGCCAGCAGCCAAAGGACTAGCGGGTCGCCTAGAAATGAGCAGTTCTTC.

The J gene is TRBJ2-2, the V gene TRBV9, with 9 positions matching TRBD2. The junction had 3 bases not matched to a gene; V was cut back by 3 bases and J by 0 bases. This CDR3 is built from 16 residues. The germline V gene has CDR1 SGDLS and CDR2 YYNGEE. The chain's CDR3 is CASSALAGPNTGELFF. The CDR3 DNA reads as TGTGCCAGCAGCGCTCTAGCGGGACCGAACACCGGGGAGCTGTTTTTT.

This chain links TRBV19 with TRBJ1-1; no clear D. The CDR3 consists of 13 residues. Germline V lookup: CDR1 LNHDA, CDR2 SQIVND (reference sequence). The germline V and J ends were trimmed by 7 bases and 4 bases, with 13 bases remaining between them. The CDR3 protein is CASTLNAITEAFF. CDR3 DNA: TGTGCCAGTACATTGAATGCGATCACTGAAGCTTTCTTT.

CDR3 bases: TGTGCCTCCAATCATAAGGGTTTGGACGAGCAGTACTTC. Its translation: CASNHKGLDEQYF. The rearrangement links TRBV30 to TRBJ2-7; D not resolved. The CDR3 runs 13 residues. Trimming took 7 bases from V and 5 from J, leaving 18 bases between them. The germline gives CDR1 GTSNPN, CDR2 SVGIG (reference sequence).

The chain links TRBV6-5 to TRBJ1-2; D remains ambiguous. CDR1 and CDR2 from the germline V gene are MNHEY and SVGAGI. Trimming left V 4 bases short and J 8 bases short, with 14 bases between. The CDR3 runs 13 residues. CDR3 bases: TGTGCCAGCAGTTTCAGGAGTCCCCTGGGCTACACCTTC. This codes for CASSFRSPLGYTF.

V and J are TRBV7-8 and TRBJ1-2, with D unclear. Germline-derived CDR1 and CDR2 are SGHVS and FQNEAQ. CDR3 size: 11 residues. Deletions cut 3 bases from V and 7 bases from J, with 6 bases between. The CDR3 coding sequence is TGTGCCAGCAGCTTGTGGGGTGGCTACACCTTC. Its translation: CASSLWGGYTF. The variable domain in full, with the rest retrieved from reference TRBV7-8 and TRBJ1-2, is GAGVSQSPRYKVAKRGQDVALRCDPISGHVSLFWYQQALGQGPEFLTYFQNEAQLDKSGLPSDRFFAERPEGSVSTLKIQRTQQEDSAVYLCASSLWGGYTFGSGTRLTVV.

The chain has TRBV4-1 and TRBJ2-1, with 9 bases that match TRBD2. Germline CDR1 MGHRA, CDR2 YSYEKL. The J segment lost 4 bases and the V segment lost 0 bases, leaving 4 bases of the junction unmatched. The CDR3 is 16 residues long. CDR3 coding DNA: TGCGCCAGCAGCCAAGATAGGGCGGGGGGGTACAATGAGCAGTTCTTC. Translating it yields CASSQDRAGGYNEQFF.

The chain combines TRBV29-1 with TRBJ2-7; no reliable D call. The CDR3 runs to 13 residues. V was pared by 7 bases and J by 2 bases, with 15 bases between. Per germline, CDR1 SQVTM and CDR2 ANQGSEA. The CDR3 reads CSAVDQYPYEQYF. The CDR3 DNA is TGCAGCGCCGTGGACCAATACCCCTACGAGCAGTACTTC.

This clone was recorded a few times. The V call is TRBV9, the J call TRBJ1-2; D unclear. V gave up 0 bases and J gave up 4 bases, with 13 bases separating them. CDR1 SGDLS and CDR2 YYNGEE come from the germline V gene. This CDR3 comprises 15 residues. CDR3 sequence reads: CASSVGFGGFYGYTF. The CDR3 DNA follows: TGTGCCAGCAGCGTAGGATTCGGAGGGTTCTATGGCTACACCTTC.

The chain employs TRBV2 and TRBJ2-3; possible D gene TRBD2, 5 bases. The CDR3 consists of 16 residues. The V end was cut by 3 bases, the J end by 0 bases, with 13 bases between. CDR1 is SNHLY, CDR2 FYNNEI, per germline. As DNA, the CDR3 is TGTGCCAGCAGTGATGAGGGCAGGTCTAGCACAGATACGCAGTATTTT. This codes for CASSDEGRSSTDTQYF.

V and J are TRBV9 and TRBJ2-7; perhaps D is TRBD1 or TRBD2 (5 bases each). The CDR3 runs 13 residues. Trimming removed 0 bases from V and 4 bases from J, with 8 bases in between. CDR1 is SGDLS and CDR2 is YYNGEE in the germline V gene. The CDR3 DNA reads TGTGCCAGCAGCGTAGGGGACCGATACGAGCAGTACTTC. It specifies CASSVGDRYEQYF.

This chain joins TRBV18 and TRBJ2-7; a weak D match, TRBD1 (5 bases). CDR3 size: 15 residues. The germline V and J ends were trimmed by 6 bases and 0 bases, with 15 bases remaining between them. CDR1 and CDR2 (germline): KGHSH, LQKENI. DNA for the CDR3: TGTGCCAGCTCCCCAAAGACAGTCCCCTCCTACGAGCAGTACTTC. It is translated as CASSPKTVPSYEQYF.

The J gene is TRBJ2-7, the V gene TRBV30; TRBD2 matches at 8 bases. In germline, CDR1 is GTSNPN, CDR2 SVGIG (reference sequence). V dropped 0 bases and J dropped 5; count of bases not matched to a gene: 12. This CDR3 is built from 16 residues. CDR3 amino acids: CAWSVTSGSVGNEQYF. In DNA, the CDR3 is TGTGCCTGGAGTGTCACTAGCGGTTCGGTGGGCAACGAGCAGTACTTC.

V usage is TRBV4-1 and J usage is TRBJ2-5; 8 bases are a match to TRBD2. The germline V gene encodes CDR1 MGHRA and CDR2 YSYEKL. V trimming: 4 bases; J trimming: 4 bases; junction bases outside the gene matches: 8. The CDR3 extends over 15 amino acids. CDR3 region: CASSPGGRVVETQYF. The CDR3 region has the DNA TGCGCCAGCAGCCCGGGGGGGCGGGTGGTAGAGACCCAGTACTTC.

The chain links TRBV6-5 to TRBJ2-1; 9 bases are shared with TRBD1. Losses at the gene ends were 2 bases for V and 8 bases for J; bases not matched to a gene: 7. The CDR3 covers 15 residues. Germline V gives CDR1 MNHEY, CDR2 SVGAGI. CDR3 protein: CASSYAHRGLDEQFF. In DNA form, the CDR3 reads TGTGCCAGCAGTTACGCCCACAGGGGGCTGGATGAGCAGTTCTTC.

The CDR3 reads CASSSVRGGSYGYTF. In DNA, the CDR3 is TGTGCCAGCAGCTCCGTCAGAGGCGGCTCCTATGGCTACACCTTC. V gene TRBV11-2 combines with J gene TRBJ1-2; D ambiguous. The CDR3 runs to 15 residues. Germline-derived CDR1 and CDR2 are SGHAT and FQNNGV. Trimming pared 4 bases from V and 4 bases from J, leaving 16 bases between.

The chain employs TRBV7-9 and TRBJ1-2, with TRBD1 identical over 8 bases. The trim removed 5 bases at V and 4 bases at J, leaving 12 bases unmatched. CDR1 is SEHNR, CDR2 FQNEAQ, per germline (reference sequence). The CDR3 spans 16 residues. The CDR3 nucleotides read TGTGCCAGCAGCCCGGACAGGACAGGGATCGGCTATGGCTACACCTTC. Its translation: CASSPDRTGIGYGYTF.

The V call is TRBV30, the J call TRBJ2-3, with 7 nucleotides matching TRBD1. The CDR3 is 12 residues long. Germline lookup yields CDR1 GTSNPN and CDR2 SVGIG (reference sequence). V lost 2 bases and J lost 5; bases outside the gene matches: 1. CDR3 DNA sequence: TGTGCCTGGAGTACAGGGGTAGATACGCAGTATTTT. It yields the protein CAWSTGVDTQYF.

This clone occurred a few times. The genes are TRBV29-1 and TRBJ2-5, with unresolved D. CDR3 size: 14 residues. The V end was cut by 6 bases, the J end by 5 bases, with 19 bases between. Germline CDR1 SQVTM, CDR2 ANQGSEA. The CDR3 DNA reads as TGCAGCGTGGAACCCCGGTTAAGTCTGGAGACCCAGTACTTC. This codes for CSVEPRLSLETQYF.

The chain links TRBV14 to TRBJ2-1; D gene uncertain. The V end lost 2 bases, the J end lost 7 bases, and 6 bases lay between the germline ends. CDR1 SGHDN and CDR2 FVKESK come from the germline V gene. The CDR3 is 12 residues long. CDR3 sequence reads: CASSQTRNEQFF. The CDR3 DNA sequence: TGTGCCAGCAGCCAAACTCGTAATGAGCAGTTCTTC.